This TCR beta chain was recovered during a study of cytomegalovirus exposure and HLA in healthy donors. A multiplex PCR was run with 60 Vbeta primers and 13 Jbeta primers. TCRdb's table, derived via immunoSEQ multiplex PCR, lists solely in-frame clones and lacks some. Of over 100,000 clones listed, more than 8% are singletons. This TCR was recovered from a man aged 40-49 years in good health and CMV-seronegative. Sequenced input: PBMCs.

Here the CDR3 DNA reads TGCGCCAGCAGCTTGAGAGACGGGGAAAAACTGTTTTTT. As protein: CASSLRDGEKLFF. The rearrangement joins TRBV5-1 to TRBJ1-4; D ambiguous. The germline CDR1 and CDR2 sequences are SGHRS and YFSETQ. V was clipped by 1 base and J by 8 bases, with 9 bases between them. CDR3 length: 13 amino acids.